The source of this TCR beta chain is a study of beta chain features in type 1 diabetes. This clone was found a few times. Isolated RNA was reverse transcribed in full, so expressed TCRB transcripts were sequenced. Some clones are missing from TCRdb's copy, which holds only in-frame ones; the method was immunoSEQ multiplex PCR. Of over 700,000 clones listed, roughly 15% are singletons. Germline V gene lookup returns CDR1 MGHRA and CDR2 YSYEKL. This CDR3 contains 14 residues. With 0 bases removed from V and 3 bases from J, the gap between germline ends came to 7 bases. This clonotype was obtained from a woman aged 18-29 years in good health. The sample taken for sequencing was naive CD4+ T cells from blood. The V gene is TRBV4-1, the J gene TRBJ2-3; D is ambiguous. The CDR3 here is CASSQDSRTDTQYF. The CDR3 DNA reads TGCGCCAGCAGCCAAGATTCACGGACAGATACGCAGTATTTT.